Each of the 24 T cell receptor beta chains below was sequenced from the same sample in a study of shared clonotypes between healthy human individuals. Sequenced by immunoSEQ multiplex PCR; TCRdb stores in-frame clones only, minus some. This sample carries about 1.5 million clones, roughly 96% of them seen once, and the ten largest clones take roughly 1.2%. Sequencing was done on a sample of naive CD4+ T cells sorted from blood. Subset specified: CD45RA+ positively selected. These receptors all stem from a man aged 25-45 years in good health.

The rearrangement links TRBV7-2 to TRBJ2-7; TRBD1 might be the D (5 bases). Trimming took off 6 bases at V and 9 bases at J, with 18 bases between the two ends. This CDR3 has 13 amino acids. Germline-derived CDR1 and CDR2 are SGHTA and FQGNSA. In DNA, the CDR3 is TGTGCCAGCAGTTTGGCCCAGGGTTTGGGGCAGTACTTC. Protein: CASSLAQGLGQYF.

This clone has only a few counts. The identical CDR3 is also encoded by other nucleotide sequences in the sample. The rearrangement uses TRBV6-1 and TRBJ1-5; D remains ambiguous. Germline V gene lookup returns CDR1 MNHNS and CDR2 SASEGT. Trimming cost V 5 bases and J 4 bases, with 6 bases left between them. The length of the CDR3 is 12 residues. CDR3 in amino acids: CASSRDNQPQHF. The DNA of the CDR3 is TGTGCCAGCAGTCGGGATAATCAGCCCCAGCATTTT.

This clone was recorded once. The chain uses TRBV7-9 and TRBJ2-7, with 9 bases aligning to TRBD1. This CDR3 is 13 amino acids long. CDR1 is SEHNR, CDR2 FQNEAQ, per germline (reference sequence). The junction had 3 bases not matched to a gene; V was cut back by 5 bases and J by 4 bases. The CDR3 loop reads CASSIGQGYEQYF. For the CDR3, the DNA is TGTGCCAGCAGCATAGGACAGGGGTACGAGCAGTACTTC. The full variable domain, completed using reference TRBV7-9 and TRBJ2-7, is DTGVSQNPRHKITKRGQNVTFRCDPISEHNRLYWYRQTLGQGPEFLTYFQNEAQLEKSRLLSDRFSAERPKGSFSTLEIQRTEQGDSAMYLCASSIGQGYEQYFGPGTRLTVT.

This chain connects TRBV19 to TRBJ2-7, with D possibly matching TRBD1 (6 bases). The CDR3 has 14 residues. Trimming removed 5 bases from V and 2 bases from J, with 13 bases in between. CDR1 is LNHDA and CDR2 is SQIVND in the germline V gene (reference sequence). The CDR3 nucleotides read TGTGCCAGTAGTCCCGGGACACGGACCTACGAGCAGTACTTC. Its translation: CASSPGTRTYEQYF. Drawing the rest from reference TRBV19 and TRBJ2-7, the complete variable domain is DGGITQSPKYLFRKEGQNVTLSCEQNLNHDAMYWYRQDPGQGLRLIYYSQIVNDFQKGDIAEGYSVSREKKESFPLTVTSAQKNPTAFYLCASSPGTRTYEQYFGPGTRLTVT.

This chain uses TRBV2 with TRBJ2-7, with 8 bases matching TRBD2. CDR3 length: 13 amino acids. Trimming at V came to 7 bases and at J to 3 bases, leaving 5 bases not matched to a gene. Germline loops: CDR1 SNHLY, CDR2 FYNNEI. The CDR3 sequence is CASKRAGVYEQYF. The CDR3 region has the DNA TGTGCCAGCAAAAGAGCGGGAGTCTACGAGCAGTACTTC.

V usage is TRBV11-2 and J usage is TRBJ2-2; D call uncertain. From germline, CDR1 is SGHAT and CDR2 FQNNGV. Trimming cost V 0 bases and J 3 bases, with 8 bases left between them. The length of the CDR3 is 15 residues. Here the CDR3 reads CASSLDPTYTGELFF. Here the CDR3 DNA reads TGTGCCAGCAGCTTAGATCCCACTTACACCGGGGAGCTGTTTTTT.

This chain joins TRBV5-4 and TRBJ2-7, with 10 bases that match TRBD1. Germline-derived CDR1 and CDR2 are SGHNT and YYREEE (reference sequence). The V segment lost 2 bases and the J segment 3 bases; nucleotides outside the gene matches: 5. The length of the CDR3 is 15 residues. Here the CDR3 reads CASSFKGQGGYEQYF. The DNA of the CDR3 is TGTGCCAGCAGCTTCAAAGGACAGGGGGGCTACGAGCAGTACTTC.

This sequence joins TRBV10-3 and TRBJ2-7; perhaps TRBD1 as D (6 bases). The CDR3 covers 15 residues. CDR1 is ENHRY and CDR2 is SYGVKD in the germline V gene. Trimming cost V 4 bases and J 2 bases, with 15 bases left between them. CDR3 amino acids: CAISAGRGTTYEQYF. The CDR3 DNA sequence: TGTGCCATCAGTGCAGGCAGGGGCACAACCTACGAGCAGTACTTC.

The rearrangement links TRBV28 to TRBJ1-5; D not resolved. The germline V gene encodes CDR1 MDHEN and CDR2 SYDVKM. The germline V and J ends were trimmed by 7 bases and 7 bases, with 17 bases remaining between them. CDR3 length: 14 amino acids. CDR3 nucleotide sequence: TGTGCCAGCACCAAGCGCACAGTTGCACAGCCCCAGCATTTT. It specifies CASTKRTVAQPQHF. Variable domain in full (rest from reference TRBV28 and TRBJ1-5): DVKVTQSSRYLVKRTGEKVFLECVQDMDHENMFWYRQDPGLGLRLIYFSYDVKMKEKGDIPEGYSVSREKKERFSLILESASTNQTSMYLCASTKRTVAQPQHFGDGTRLSIL.

The genes are TRBV19 and TRBJ2-7; weak D call: TRBD2 (7 bases). The CDR3 runs 15 residues. Between the trimmed V and J ends, which lost 6 bases and 6 bases, there was a span of 21 bases. Germline loops: CDR1 LNHDA, CDR2 SQIVND (reference sequence). This chain's CDR3 is CASRASGAVAGEQYF. In nucleotides, the CDR3 is TGTGCCAGTAGAGCCTCAGGGGCGGTAGCGGGCGAGCAGTACTTC.

V and J are TRBV5-1 and TRBJ1-2; D is unclear. The germline V gene has CDR1 SGHRS and CDR2 YFSETQ. The CDR3 is 14 residues long. V was shortened by 0 bases and J by 7 bases, with 13 bases between the two germline ends. Here the CDR3 reads CASSLASDEVGYTF. CDR3 sequence (DNA): TGCGCCAGCAGCTTGGCCTCGGACGAGGTTGGCTACACCTTC.

The V gene is TRBV5-5, the J gene TRBJ2-5, with 12 bases that match TRBD1. The length of the CDR3 is 15 residues. The germline V gene encodes CDR1 SGHKS and CDR2 YYEKEE (reference sequence). Trimming took 2 bases from V and 4 from J; bases not matched to a gene: 3. CDR3 DNA: TGTGCCAGCAGCTTACCGGGACAGGGGGCAGAGACCCAGTACTTC. This sequence encodes CASSLPGQGAETQYF.

The rearrangement links TRBV19 to TRBJ1-1; D is perhaps TRBD1 (5 bases). The CDR3 has 13 residues. Germline-derived CDR1 and CDR2 are LNHDA and SQIVND (reference sequence). Trimming removed 5 bases at V and 1 base at J, with 8 bases between. The DNA of the CDR3 is TGTGCCAGTAGTTTGGGGCGGAACACTGAAGCTTTCTTT. It codes for CASSLGRNTEAFF.

The genes are TRBV11-2 and TRBJ1-2, with 9 bases fitting TRBD1. V shed 0 bases, J shed 4 bases, and the junction held 3 bases outside the gene matches. The CDR3 loop spans 15 amino acids. Germline V lookup: CDR1 SGHAT, CDR2 FQNNGV. Here the CDR3 reads CASSLEQGAPYGYTF. The CDR3 DNA sequence: TGTGCCAGCAGCTTAGAACAGGGGGCTCCCTATGGCTACACCTTC. The whole variable domain, remainder taken from reference TRBV11-2 and TRBJ1-2, is EAGVAQSPRYKIIEKRQSVAFWCNPISGHATLYWYQQILGQGPKLLIQFQNNGVVDDSQLPKDRFSAERLKGVDSTLKIQPAKLEDSAVYLCASSLEQGAPYGYTFGSGTRLTVV.

This chain uses TRBV7-2 with TRBJ2-4; D uncertain. The length of the CDR3 is 14 residues. Per the germline V gene, CDR1 is SGHTA and CDR2 is FQGNSA. V lost 6 bases and J lost 4, with 13 bases in between. In nucleotides, the CDR3 is TGTGCCAGCAGTTACCCTCTGCTAAAAAACATTCAGTACTTC. Translated: CASSYPLLKNIQYF.

This clone is a singleton in its sample. V is TRBV5-1 and J is TRBJ2-3; D perhaps matches TRBD2 (5 bases). This CDR3 comprises 13 residues. The germline V gene has CDR1 SGHRS and CDR2 YFSETQ. Between the trimmed V and J ends, which lost 4 bases and 6 bases, there was a span of 12 bases. The CDR3 coding sequence is TGCGCCAGCAGCCCGGCAGCGGTTGATACGCAGTATTTT. Its translation is CASSPAAVDTQYF.

Remarks on this clone: This specimen includes other DNA sequences encoding the same CDR3. The chain recombines TRBV18 with TRBJ1-4, with 10 bases matching TRBD1. The CDR3 totals 14 residues. From germline, CDR1 is KGHSH and CDR2 LQKENI. V was clipped by 3 bases and J by 8 bases; unmatched bases: 3. The CDR3 loop reads CASSPGTGEEKLFF. The CDR3 DNA follows: TGTGCCAGCTCACCTGGGACAGGGGAGGAAAAACTGTTTTTT.

Worth noting for this clone: The sample carries other DNA sequences with the same CDR3. V and J are TRBV28 and TRBJ2-5; D remains ambiguous. V was shortened by 3 bases and J by 4 bases, with 9 bases between the two germline ends. This CDR3 contains 13 residues. Per the germline V gene, CDR1 is MDHEN and CDR2 is SYDVKM. The chain's CDR3 is CASSLGGRETQYF. The CDR3 DNA follows: TGTGCCAGCAGTTTGGGCGGCCGAGAGACCCAGTACTTC.

This clone was detected only once. The chain carries TRBV18 and TRBJ1-4; 9 bases agree with TRBD1. The CDR3 totals 18 residues. The ends lost 1 base at V and 8 bases at J; junction bases unmatched: 14. Germline V gene lookup returns CDR1 KGHSH and CDR2 LQKENI. The chain's CDR3 is CASSPLVLRTGVIEKLFF. CDR3 nucleotide sequence: TGTGCCAGCTCACCACTTGTCTTGAGGACAGGGGTTATCGAAAAACTGTTTTTT.

The chain recombines TRBV10-3 with TRBJ2-7; possible D gene TRBD2, 6 bases. The CDR3 is 15 residues long. Germline V CDR1 and CDR2: ENHRY, SYGVKD. V lost 3 bases, J lost 7 bases, and 19 bases lay in between. The CDR3 loop is CAISEVPGEAGEQYF. In DNA, the CDR3 is TGTGCCATCAGTGAAGTGCCGGGAGAGGCTGGAGAGCAGTACTTC.

With respect to this clone: Other DNA sequences from this sample encode an identical CDR3 as well. In nucleotides, the CDR3 is TGTGCCAGCTCTCCCAGTGGGGGAAGCGAGCAGTACTTC. This sequence encodes CASSPSGGSEQYF. The rearrangement joins TRBV18 to TRBJ2-7; D possibly uses TRBD1 or TRBD2 (5 bases each). Germline V lookup: CDR1 KGHSH, CDR2 LQKENI. This CDR3 is built from 13 residues. Trimming cost V 6 bases and J 6 bases, with 15 bases left between them.

This clone was detected a few times. V is TRBV7-2 and J is TRBJ2-2; D may match TRBD1 or TRBD2 (5 bases each). The CDR3 extends over 17 amino acids. Trimming took off 5 bases at V and 4 bases at J, with 20 bases between the two ends. CDR1 and CDR2 from the germline V gene are SGHTA and FQGNSA. The CDR3 loop is CASSPGKLVVLTGELFF. The CDR3 DNA is TGTGCCAGCAGCCCAGGGAAACTAGTCGTCCTCACCGGGGAGCTGTTTTTT.

This clone was seen only once. This sequence joins TRBV5-5 and TRBJ1-1; weak D call: TRBD1 (6 bases). The CDR3 loop spans 15 amino acids. Germline V gene sequence: CDR1 SGHKS, CDR2 YYEKEE (reference sequence). V was shortened by 3 bases and J by 7 bases, with 19 bases between the two germline ends. CDR3 protein: CASSSGGYRANEAFF. CDR3 nucleotide sequence: TGTGCCAGCAGCTCCGGGGGATACAGGGCCAATGAAGCTTTCTTT.

V is TRBV7-6 and J is TRBJ2-1; the D gene is possibly TRBD2 (5 bases). The length of the CDR3 is 15 residues. With 2 bases removed from V and 4 bases from J, the gap between germline ends came to 12 bases. Per germline, CDR1 SGHVS and CDR2 FNYEAQ. CDR3: CASSLLRGGYNEQFF. The CDR3 bases are TGTGCCAGCAGCTTATTACGGGGTGGGTACAATGAGCAGTTCTTC.